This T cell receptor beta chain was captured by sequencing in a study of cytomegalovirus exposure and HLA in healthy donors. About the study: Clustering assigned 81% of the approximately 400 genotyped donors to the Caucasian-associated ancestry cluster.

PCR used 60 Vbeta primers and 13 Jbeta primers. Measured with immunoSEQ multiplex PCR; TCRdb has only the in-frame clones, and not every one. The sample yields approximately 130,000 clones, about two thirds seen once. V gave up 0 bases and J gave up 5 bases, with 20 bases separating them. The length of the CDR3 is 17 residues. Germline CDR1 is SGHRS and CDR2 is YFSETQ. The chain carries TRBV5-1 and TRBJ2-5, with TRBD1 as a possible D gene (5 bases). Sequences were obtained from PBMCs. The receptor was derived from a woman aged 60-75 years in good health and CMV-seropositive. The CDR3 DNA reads TGCGCCAGCAGCTTGGACGGTGGGGCCGGGTACGGGGAGACCCAGTACTTC. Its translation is CASSLDGGAGYGETQYF.